A single sample gave rise to the 8 T cell receptor beta chains below, sequenced in a study of cytomegalovirus exposure and HLA in healthy donors. The PCR used 60 Vbeta and 13 Jbeta primers. TCRdb's table, derived via immunoSEQ multiplex PCR, lists solely in-frame clones and lacks some. The sample lists tens of thousands of clones, roughly 60% occurring once. The sequencing input was PBMCs. These receptor sequences come from a woman aged 45 to 65 in good health and CMV-seropositive.

The V gene is TRBV30, the J gene TRBJ2-7; maybe TRBD2 (7 bases). The CDR3 length is 12 residues. The V end lost 2 bases, the J end lost 6 bases, and 11 bases lay between the germline ends. CDR1 is GTSNPN, CDR2 SVGIG, per germline (reference sequence). The CDR3 loop is CAWSRGGPEQYF. The DNA for the CDR3 is TGTGCCTGGAGTAGGGGGGGACCCGAGCAGTACTTC.

This chain uses TRBV10-2 with TRBJ2-7; TRBD2 is a possible D gene (6 bases). This CDR3 has 12 amino acids. Germline lookup yields CDR1 WSHSY and CDR2 SAAADI. V lost 10 bases and J 3 bases, leaving 13 bases between the germline ends. The CDR3 is CATGTSNYEQYF. Written as DNA, the CDR3 is TGCGCCACCGGGACTTCTAACTACGAGCAGTACTTC.

The chain has TRBV30 and TRBJ1-3, with D maybe TRBD1 (5 bases). The CDR3 spans 15 residues. Germline V gene data show CDR1 as GTSNPN and CDR2 as SVGIG (reference sequence). V lost 1 base and J lost 5, with 15 bases in between. CDR3 in DNA: TGTGCCTGGAGTGGAGGCGCGGGACGAAGAAACACCATATATTTT. Residues: CAWSGGAGRRNTIYF.

The V gene is TRBV15, the J gene TRBJ1-4; 7 positions match TRBD1. The CDR3 has 14 amino acids. Germline V gene data show CDR1 as LNHNV and CDR2 as YYDKDF (reference sequence). J lost 8 bases, V lost 2 bases, and 5 bases had no gene match. This CDR3 reads CATSRTGTEEKLFF. The CDR3, as DNA: TGTGCCACCAGCAGAACCGGGACAGAAGAAAAACTGTTTTTT.

The chain combines TRBV5-1 with TRBJ2-5, with a possible D match to TRBD2 (7 bases). V was shortened by 4 bases and J by 5 bases, with 21 bases between the two germline ends. The CDR3 length is 16 residues. The germline CDR1 and CDR2 sequences are SGHRS and YFSETQ. The CDR3 loop reads CASSRGASTTGETQYF. CDR3 bases: TGCGCCAGCAGCCGGGGGGCCAGCACCACGGGGGAGACCCAGTACTTC.

The chain links TRBV7-2 to TRBJ1-1; 8 bases are a match to TRBD1. The CDR3 contains 14 residues. Germline loops: CDR1 SGHTA, CDR2 FQGNSA. V trimming: 5 bases; J trimming: 1 base; junction bases outside the gene matches: 3. CDR3 loop: CASSPGQGNTEAFF. DNA of the CDR3: TGTGCCAGCAGCCCAGGACAGGGGAACACTGAAGCTTTCTTT.

This clone was detected only a few times. For the CDR3, the DNA is TGCGCCAGCAGCTTGGAAACAGGGGCGGGCTATGGCTACACCTTC. It translates to CASSLETGAGYGYTF. The chain carries TRBV5-1 and TRBJ1-2; TRBD1 matches 7 bases. The CDR3 is 15 amino acids. CDR1 and CDR2 from the germline V gene are SGHRS and YFSETQ. With V trimmed by 0 bases and J by 4 bases, 6 bases remained unmatched.

V usage is TRBV2 and J usage is TRBJ1-1; maybe TRBD1 (5 bases). The germline V gene has CDR1 SNHLY and CDR2 FYNNEI. Trimming removed 7 bases at V and 1 base at J, with 10 bases between. The CDR3 runs 13 residues. The CDR3 DNA reads as TGTGCCAGCATGACAGACCAGAACACTGAAGCTTTCTTT. This translates into CASMTDQNTEAFF.